These 10 T cell receptor beta chains were all obtained from the same sample, sequenced in a study of molecular identifiers for immune sequencing clone quantification. Using its own MiXCR run on the PCR reads, TCRdb lists one record per CDR3 protein. The data contain approximately 680,000 distinct CDR3 sequences, roughly 23% of them singletons. The material sequenced was naive CD8+ T cells from blood, with Jurkat cell RNA spiked in. Regarding subset: FACS-sorted CD8+CD4-CCR7+CD45RA+ naive T cells. These receptor sequences come from a human donor in good health. Some libraries in this study had Jurkat cell RNA spiked in.

J is TRBJ2-7 and V is TRBV6-2 or TRBV6-3; 9 bases align to TRBD1. Trimming at V came to 10 bases and at J to 4 bases, leaving 8 bases not matched to a gene. This CDR3 is built from 13 residues. Germline V CDR1 and CDR2: MNHEY, SVGEGT. CDR3 DNA: TGTGCCAACAGCTTCGGACAGGGGTACGAGCAGTACTTC. Translated, it gives CANSFGQGYEQYF.

The chain carries TRBV10-3 and TRBJ1-2; D perhaps matches TRBD1 (6 bases). CDR1 and CDR2 from the germline V gene are ENHRY and SYGVKD. Trimming left V 4 bases short and J 3 bases short, with 15 bases between. This CDR3 has 15 residues. The CDR3 region has the DNA TGTGCCATCAGTGCCGGGACACCAGATTACTATGGCTACACCTTC. Protein: CAISAGTPDYYGYTF.

On this clonotype: This may stem from a read error, because a much larger clone lies one nucleotide away. The J gene is TRBJ2-3, the V gene TRBV29-1; D is ambiguous. Germline V gene lookup returns CDR1 SQVTM and CDR2 ANQGSEA. V was cut by 0 bases and J by 4 bases, with 11 bases left in between. The CDR3 extends over 14 amino acids. CDR3 protein: CSVEESIDPDTQYF. Here the CDR3 DNA reads TGCAGCGTTGAAGAATCCATAGACCCAGATACGCAGTATTTT.

Comments on this clonotype: This CDR3 is missing its conserved last phenylalanine or tryptophan, likely due to a read error. This chain joins TRBV6-2 or TRBV6-3 and TRBJ1-1; D remains ambiguous. Germline CDR1 and CDR2: MNHEY and SVGEGT. The CDR3 consists of 13 residues. Trimming removed 0 bases at V and 7 bases at J, with 9 bases between. The CDR3 coding sequence is TGTGCCAGCAGTTACTCCGGATACTTTGAAGCTTTCTCT. Amino acids: CASSYSGYFEAFS.

This clonotype turned up a few times. The genes are TRBV4-1 and TRBJ2-4; D unresolved. Germline CDR1 is MGHRA and CDR2 is YSYEKL. V was cut by 0 bases and J by 3 bases, with 3 bases left in between. The CDR3 consists of 13 residues. CDR3 sequence: CASSQEVKNIQYF. CDR3 DNA sequence: TGCGCCAGCAGCCAAGAGGTCAAAAACATTCAGTACTTC.

The sample holds many counts of this clonotype. This sequence joins TRBV5-6 and TRBJ2-7; D gene unclear. This CDR3 is 13 amino acids long. The germline gives CDR1 SGHDT, CDR2 YYEEEE. Trimming cost V 4 bases and J 0 bases, with 8 bases left between them. The CDR3 sequence is CASSVLLSYEQYF. The CDR3 nucleotides read TGTGCCAGCAGCGTACTACTCTCCTACGAGCAGTACTTC.

This clonotype was seen a few times. V and J are TRBV30 and TRBJ1-1; D is unclear. The CDR3 runs 13 residues. Germline loops: CDR1 GTSNPN, CDR2 SVGIG (reference sequence). Trimming left V 3 bases short and J 0 bases short, with 8 bases between. The CDR3 sequence: CAWSEAVNTEAFF. CDR3 nucleotides: TGTGCCTGGAGCGAGGCAGTGAACACTGAAGCTTTCTTT.

This clonotype appeared a few times. In nucleotides, the CDR3 is TGTGCCACCAGTGATGGTAGGGGCTACAATGAGCAGTTCTTC. This sequence encodes CATSDGRGYNEQFF. The chain has TRBV24-1 and TRBJ2-1, with D possibly TRBD1 on 5 matching bases. In germline, CDR1 is KGHDR, CDR2 SFDVKD. V lost 3 bases, J lost 3 bases, and 8 bases lay in between. CDR3 length: 14 amino acids.

A note on this clonotype: A single base separates this from a much larger clone, so it may be a read error. The chain joins TRBV20-1 to TRBJ2-7; D perhaps matches TRBD1 (5 bases). Germline CDR1 reads DFQATT; CDR2 reads SNEGSKA (reference sequence). The CDR3 covers 18 residues. CDR3: CSARDLGARGLSSHEQYF. The DNA for the CDR3 is TGCAGTGCTAGAGATCTTGGAGCAAGGGGCCTGAGCTCCCACGAGCAGTACTTC.

Comment on this clonotype: At one of its ends the junction is not consistent with the germline gene, which may arise from a read error. The rearrangement uses TRBV29-1 and TRBJ2-1, with 13 bases identical to TRBD2. The CDR3 has 15 amino acids. Germline CDR1 SQVTM, CDR2 ANQGSEA. The CDR3 sequence: CSVGPGLAGHNERFF. The CDR3 nucleotides are TGCAGCGTTGGACCGGGACTAGCGGGACACAATGAGCGGTTCTTC.